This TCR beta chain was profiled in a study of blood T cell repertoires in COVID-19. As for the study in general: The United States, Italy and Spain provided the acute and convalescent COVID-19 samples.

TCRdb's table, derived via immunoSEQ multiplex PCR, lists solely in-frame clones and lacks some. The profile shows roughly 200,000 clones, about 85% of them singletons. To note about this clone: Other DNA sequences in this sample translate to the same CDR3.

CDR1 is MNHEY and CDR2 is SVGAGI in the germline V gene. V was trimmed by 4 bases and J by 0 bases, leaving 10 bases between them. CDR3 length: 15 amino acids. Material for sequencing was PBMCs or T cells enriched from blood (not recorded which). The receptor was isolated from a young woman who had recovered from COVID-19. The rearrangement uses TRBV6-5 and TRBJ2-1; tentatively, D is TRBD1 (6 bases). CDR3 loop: CASSLDSSSYNEQFF. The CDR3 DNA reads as TGTGCCAGCAGTTTGGACAGCAGCTCCTACAATGAGCAGTTCTTC.